This TCR beta chain was observed in a study of T cell repertoires in aging, cancer and after chemotherapy. A mixed TRB-A/B primer pool amplified rearranged TRB by multiplex touch-down PCR. TCRdb passed the multiplex PCR reads through MiXCR, listing each CDR3 protein once. The sample records 9,400 or so distinct CDR3 sequences, roughly 31% being singletons. The germline CDR1 and CDR2 sequences are LNHDA and SQIVND (reference sequence). V was cut by 7 bases and J by 5 bases, with 12 bases left in between. This CDR3 spans 13 amino acids. This clonotype qualifies as medium-sized. Amplification of TCR beta used genomic DNA extracted from peripheral blood.

Sample: blood. The genes are TRBV19 and TRBJ2-1; no definite D call. The TCR sequence derives from a human donor in good health. The donor label of this sample is uncertain. CDR3 sequence reads: CASNLGRNNEQFF. In DNA form, the CDR3 reads TGTGCCAGTAATCTAGGCCGCAACAATGAGCAGTTCTTC.